This TCR beta chain was captured in a study of siplizumab effects on memory and regulatory T cells. It was about 100,000 TCR templates that were assayed per sample. Data came from immunoSEQ multiplex PCR; TCRdb stores just in-frame clones and leaves some out. The sample includes about 120,000 clones, roughly 94% seen only once; the top ten take about 1.8%. Study-level points and caveats: Memory cells seemed less diverse than naive T cells, which seemed major alloresponse contributors. Naive or memory phenotype was unassignable for roughly 80-96% of proliferating CD4+ or CD8+ clones. Memory cells that were CD4+ and unstimulated gave rise to alloreactive sequences, which siplizumab significantly reduced.

Germline-derived CDR1 and CDR2 are KGHSH and LQKENI. This CDR3 region has 15 residues. V lost 3 bases and J lost 2, with 13 bases in between. To note about this clone: The antigen is undetermined.

The material sequenced was non-Treg CD4+ T cells sorted from blood. The clonotype originates from a human donor in good health. The genes are TRBV18 and TRBJ1-1; tentatively, D is TRBD1 (5 bases). CDR3 protein: CASSPAGRANTEAFF. CDR3 sequence (DNA): TGTGCCAGCTCACCCGCGGGCAGGGCCAACACTGAAGCTTTCTTT.